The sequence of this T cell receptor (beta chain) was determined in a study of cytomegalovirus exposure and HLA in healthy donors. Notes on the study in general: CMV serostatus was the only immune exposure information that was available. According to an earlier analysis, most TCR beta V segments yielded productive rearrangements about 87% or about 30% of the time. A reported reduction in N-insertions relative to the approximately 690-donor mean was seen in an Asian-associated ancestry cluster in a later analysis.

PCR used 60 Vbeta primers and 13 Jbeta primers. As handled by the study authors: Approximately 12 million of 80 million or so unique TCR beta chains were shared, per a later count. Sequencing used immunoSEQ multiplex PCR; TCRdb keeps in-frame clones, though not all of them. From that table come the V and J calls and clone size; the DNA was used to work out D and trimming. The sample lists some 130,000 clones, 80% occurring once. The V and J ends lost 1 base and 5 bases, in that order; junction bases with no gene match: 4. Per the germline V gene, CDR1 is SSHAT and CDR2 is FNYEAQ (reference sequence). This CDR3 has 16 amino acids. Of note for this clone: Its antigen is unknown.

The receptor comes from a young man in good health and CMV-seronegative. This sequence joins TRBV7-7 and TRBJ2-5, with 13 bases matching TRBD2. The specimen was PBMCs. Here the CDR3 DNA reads TGTGCCAGCAGCTTAGGGGGGACTAGCGGGACGGAGACCCAGTACTTC. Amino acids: CASSLGGTSGTETQYF.